Reported below is one T cell receptor beta chain. The repertoire was sequenced with immunoSEQ multiplex PCR; TCRdb's copy has only in-frame clones and lacks some. The sample lists about 150,000 clones, more than 85% occurring once. Germline CDR1 reads DFQATT; CDR2 reads SNEGSKA (reference sequence). This CDR3 is built from 11 residues. The source of the sample is a study of blood T cell repertoires in COVID-19. Study as a whole: Samples came from the United States, Italy and Spain, spanning acute and convalescent COVID-19.

Clinical history as reported by participants underpinned cohort assignment. This TCR was recovered from a woman aged 45-60 years who had recovered from COVID-19. The specimen sequenced was PBMCs or T cells enriched from blood (not recorded which). V usage is TRBV20-1 and J usage is TRBJ1-2, with 7 bases identical to TRBD1. CDR3 protein: CSQGGHYGYTF. Written as DNA, the CDR3 is TGCAGCCAGGGGGGCCATTATGGCTACACCTTC.